Below, 9 T cell receptor beta chains from the same sample are listed, as sequenced in a study of blood T cell repertoires in COVID-19. Clones were sequenced by immunoSEQ multiplex PCR, and TCRdb holds only the in-frame ones, with some missing. The table shows roughly 250,000 clones, with around 82% occurring only once. The sequenced sample consisted of peripheral blood. The receptors here all came from a man in his fifties with active or convalescent COVID-19.

The rearrangement links TRBV5-6 to TRBJ2-3; a possible D gene is TRBD1 (5 bases). V was trimmed by 1 base and J by 2 bases, leaving 11 bases between them. The CDR3 covers 15 residues. Germline lookup yields CDR1 SGHDT and CDR2 YYEEEE. CDR3 DNA sequence: TGTGCCAGCAGCTTGAGGACAAGTCACACAGATACGCAGTATTTT. As protein: CASSLRTSHTDTQYF.

V and J are TRBV29-1 and TRBJ2-2; D is possibly TRBD1 (6 bases). The CDR3 spans 12 residues. Trimming shortened V by 7 bases and J by 6 bases, and 12 bases separated the two germline ends. The germline CDR1 and CDR2 sequences are SQVTM and ANQGSEA. The CDR3 region has the DNA TGCAGCGCTGACCAGGGGCCCGGGGAGCTGTTTTTT. It yields the protein CSADQGPGELFF.

This chain connects TRBV13 to TRBJ1-2; D not certain. The CDR3 has 14 amino acids. The germline V gene has CDR1 PRHDT and CDR2 FYEKMQ (reference sequence). V was pared by 7 bases and J by 5 bases, with 17 bases between. CDR3 sequence: CASTPRRASYGYTF. CDR3 nucleotide sequence: TGTGCCAGCACCCCGCGGAGGGCTTCGTATGGCTACACCTTC.

This clone was observed once. This sequence joins TRBV7-8 and TRBJ2-7; 11 bases align to TRBD1. Germline V lookup: CDR1 SGHVS, CDR2 FQNEAQ. This CDR3 is built from 16 residues. After removal of 5 bases from V and 3 bases from J, the junction contained 9 bases not matched to a gene. CDR3 in amino acids: CASSPWTGGSLYEQYF. CDR3 sequence (DNA): TGTGCCAGCAGCCCGTGGACAGGGGGCTCCCTCTACGAGCAGTACTTC.

The V call is TRBV4-1, the J call TRBJ1-2; possible D gene TRBD1, 6 bases. V was shortened by 1 base and J by 8 bases, with 14 bases between the two germline ends. The V gene's germline CDR1 is MGHRA and CDR2 YSYEKL. There are 14 residues in the CDR3. The CDR3 bases are TGCGCCAGCAGCCAAGGAGGGGGAGTATTGGGCTACACCTTC. It codes for CASSQGGGVLGYTF.

J is TRBJ2-5 and V is TRBV11-3; TRBD2 matches 9 bases. Germline assignment: CDR1 SGHNT and CDR2 YENEEA. This CDR3 comprises 14 residues. The trim removed 5 bases at V and 3 bases at J, leaving 4 bases unmatched. CDR3 bases: TGTGCCAGCAGCACGGGCGGGGGGGAAGAGACCCAGTACTTC. This gives the protein CASSTGGGEETQYF.

V is TRBV2 and J is TRBJ2-3; D may be TRBD2 (5 bases). With 5 bases removed from V and 4 bases from J, the gap between germline ends came to 13 bases. The CDR3 contains 14 residues. Germline V CDR1 and CDR2: SNHLY, FYNNEI. CDR3 DNA sequence: TGTGCCAGCAGTCGCATAATCGGGGCAGATACGCAGTATTTT. Translating it yields CASSRIIGADTQYF.

The chain links TRBV28 to TRBJ1-3; TRBD1 agrees at 8 bases. The germline V gene encodes CDR1 MDHEN and CDR2 SYDVKM. Trimming removed 7 bases from V and 0 bases from J; junction bases left unmatched: 11. This CDR3 has 17 amino acids. The DNA for the CDR3 is TGTGCCAGCACCGAGGGGACAGGTCTCCGCTCTGGAAACACCATATATTTT. This encodes CASTEGTGLRSGNTIYF.

The gene calls are TRBV19 and TRBJ2-7, with 8 bases identical to TRBD1. The CDR3 is 15 residues long. The germline gives CDR1 LNHDA, CDR2 SQIVND (reference sequence). Trimming cost V 3 bases and J 4 bases; bases outside gene matches: 8. This chain's CDR3 is CASSIGTGYSYEQYF. In DNA, the CDR3 is TGTGCCAGTAGTATCGGGACAGGCTACTCATACGAGCAGTACTTC.